This TCR beta chain derives from a study of shared clonotypes between healthy human individuals. Study in general: Aged 18 to 49, the donors were two women and a few men.

The assay used deep level. The sequenced material, unsorted PBMC DNA, was run on ten immunoSEQ deep assay plates. Data came from immunoSEQ multiplex PCR; TCRdb stores just in-frame clones and leaves some out. The sample includes some 500,000 clones, approximately 71% seen only once; the top ten take 12%. J gave up 8 bases and V 3 bases, and 6 bases lay outside the gene matches. Per the germline V gene, CDR1 is SGDLS and CDR2 is YYNGEE. There are 14 residues in the CDR3. Sequencing was performed on PBMCs. The chain couples TRBV9 to TRBJ2-5; TRBD2 agrees at 11 bases. The clonotype originates from a woman aged 40 to 50 in good health. Some clones in this sample may be carry-over from other donors' samples. The CDR3 DNA reads as TGTGCCAGCAGCGCCGGGACTAGCGGAAATACCCAGTACTTC. Residues: CASSAGTSGNTQYF.